These T cell receptor beta chains were read from a single sample in a study of beta chain features in type 1 diabetes. TCRdb keeps only in-frame clones here, not all; method: immunoSEQ multiplex PCR. The sample consists of around 330,000 clones, roughly 9.6% of them appearing once. Sequenced: naive CD4+ T cells from blood. The receptors originated from a woman aged 25 to 39 in good health. Each CDR3 is given with its conserved first and last residue. The D gene is left open where the match is weak. Clone sizes are given selectively: once, few, many, or a class where the clone is expanded.

D: .
V: TRBV28
size: few
J: TRBJ1-2
CDR3: CASSLWAGVYGYTF
DNA: TGTGCCAGCAGTTTATGGGCAGGGGTCTATGGCTACACCTTC

D: TRBD2
V: TRBV13
size: few
J: TRBJ2-7
CDR3: CASSHLAGGFGEQYF
DNA: TGTGCCAGCAGCCATCTAGCGGGAGGCTTCGGAGAGCAGTACTTC

D: TRBD1
V: TRBV7-9
size: few
J: TRBJ2-3
CDR3: CASSPGQGITDTQYF
DNA: TGTGCCAGCAGCCCGGGACAGGGTATTACAGATACGCAGTATTTT

D: TRBD2
V: TRBV2
size: .
J: TRBJ2-1
CDR3: CASRGLRTSGSQNEQFF
DNA: TGTGCCAGCAGGGGGCTCCGGACTAGCGGGAGTCAGAATGAGCAGTTCTTC

D: .
V: TRBV28
size: .
J: TRBJ1-2
CDR3: CASSWGARNYGYTF
DNA: TGTGCCAGCAGTTGGGGCGCCCGGAACTATGGCTACACCTTC

D: TRBD1
V: TRBV11-2
size: few
J: TRBJ2-7
CDR3: CASSQGTGGWYEQYF
DNA: TGTGCCAGCAGCCAAGGGACAGGGGGCTGGTACGAGCAGTACTTC

D: .
V: TRBV2
size: once
J: TRBJ2-5
CDR3: CASNMGWRDGWETQYF
DNA: TGTGCCAGCAACATGGGCTGGCGGGACGGGTGGGAGACCCAGTACTTC

D: TRBD1
V: TRBV15
size: .
J: TRBJ2-7
CDR3: CATSRDRDRSYEQYF
DNA: TGTGCCACCAGCAGAGATCGGGACAGATCCTACGAGCAGTACTTC

D: .
V: TRBV29-1
size: .
J: TRBJ1-5
CDR3: CSVTGGSNQPQHF
DNA: TGCAGCGTGACCGGGGGTAGCAATCAGCCCCAGCATTTT

D: TRBD2
V: TRBV4-2
size: few
J: TRBJ2-7
CDR3: CASSQDSLAGAVDEQYF
DNA: TGTGCCAGCAGCCAAGATTCGTTAGCGGGAGCAGTAGACGAGCAGTACTTC

D: TRBD1
V: TRBV29-1
size: few
J: TRBJ2-5
CDR3: CSVEDRRGLATQYF
DNA: TGCAGCGTTGAAGATCGCAGGGGGCTGGCGACCCAGTACTTC

D: TRBD1
V: TRBV2
size: .
J: TRBJ1-5
CDR3: CASSDDQGGQPQHF
DNA: TGTGCCAGCAGTGACGACCAGGGGGGTCAGCCCCAGCATTTT

D: TRBD1
V: TRBV2
size: .
J: TRBJ1-1
CDR3: CASSPLDRGAEAFF
DNA: TGTGCCAGCAGTCCCTTGGACAGGGGCGCTGAAGCTTTCTTT

D: TRBD1
V: TRBV11-1
size: .
J: TRBJ2-7
CDR3: CASSSGQPISYEQYF
DNA: TGTGCCAGCAGCTCGGGACAGCCGATTTCGTACGAGCAGTACTTC

D: TRBD2
V: TRBV7-2
size: few
J: TRBJ2-1
CDR3: CASSQRGRINEQFF
DNA: TGTGCCAGCAGCCAGCGGGGGAGGATCAATGAGCAGTTCTTC

D: .
V: TRBV30
size: .
J: TRBJ1-1
CDR3: CAWSLTGLAFF
DNA: TGTGCCTGGAGTTTAACAGGGTTGGCTTTCTTT

D: TRBD2
V: TRBV18
size: few
J: TRBJ2-1
CDR3: CASSPLGTSGTNEQFF
DNA: TGTGCCAGCTCACCATTGGGGACTAGCGGAACGAATGAGCAGTTCTTC

D: TRBD2
V: TRBV28
size: .
J: TRBJ2-7
CDR3: CASSSSGRNLHEQYF
DNA: TGTGCCAGCAGCTCTAGCGGGAGAAATCTACACGAGCAGTACTTC

D: .
V: TRBV19
size: .
J: TRBJ2-1
CDR3: CASSIRGRDNEQFF
DNA: TGTGCCAGTAGTATCAGGGGAAGAGACAATGAGCAGTTCTTC

D: .
V: TRBV2
size: .
J: TRBJ2-2
CDR3: CASREEGSNTGELFF
DNA: TGTGCCAGCAGGGAGGAGGGATCAAACACCGGGGAGCTGTTTTTT

D: .
V: TRBV10-3
size: .
J: TRBJ2-7
CDR3: CAIGIALTYEQYF
DNA: TGTGCCATCGGCATAGCCCTAACCTACGAGCAGTACTTC

D: TRBD1
V: TRBV28
size: .
J: TRBJ1-5
CDR3: CASRETGEAGQPQHF
DNA: TGTGCCAGCAGAGAGACAGGGGAGGCCGGTCAGCCCCAGCATTTT

D: TRBD2
V: TRBV4-2
size: few
J: TRBJ2-7
CDR3: CASSQGISGIAYEQYF
DNA: TGTGCCAGCAGCCAAGGAATTAGCGGGATAGCCTACGAGCAGTACTTC

D: .
V: TRBV28
size: .
J: TRBJ2-1
CDR3: CALGTPVDEQFF
DNA: TGTGCCCTCGGGACACCGGTTGATGAGCAGTTCTTC

D: TRBD1
V: TRBV4-1
size: few
J: TRBJ2-1
CDR3: CASSQDKRGQYYNEQFF
DNA: TGCGCCAGCAGCCAAGATAAGAGGGGACAGTACTACAATGAGCAGTTCTTC

D: .
V: TRBV19
size: .
J: TRBJ2-7
CDR3: CASSLDSNYEQYF
DNA: TGTGCCAGTAGCCTTGACAGCAACTACGAGCAGTACTTC

D: .
V: TRBV30
size: .
J: TRBJ1-1
CDR3: CAWNGGTTEAFF
DNA: TGTGCCTGGAATGGGGGCACCACTGAAGCTTTCTTT

D: TRBD2
V: TRBV7-3
size: few
J: TRBJ2-7
CDR3: CASTLAGGRAGFRSEQYF
DNA: TGTGCCAGCACCCTAGCTGGCGGGAGGGCCGGATTTCGCTCCGAGCAGTACTTC

D: TRBD1
V: TRBV19
size: few
J: TRBJ2-2
CDR3: CASTRQGNTGELFF
DNA: TGTGCCAGTACCAGACAGGGGAACACCGGGGAGCTGTTTTTT

D: TRBD1
V: TRBV7-6
size: few
J: TRBJ1-1
CDR3: CASSRQGMVTEAFF
DNA: TGTGCCAGCAGCCGACAGGGAATGGTTACTGAAGCTTTCTTT

D: TRBD2
V: TRBV12-5
size: .
J: TRBJ2-1
CDR3: CASGPSGRVPLREQFF
DNA: TGTGCTAGTGGTCCTAGCGGGAGGGTTCCCCTCCGAGAGCAGTTCTTC

D: TRBD2
V: TRBV28
size: .
J: TRBJ2-5
CDR3: CASSYGLAGSGTQYF
DNA: TGTGCCAGCAGTTACGGACTAGCGGGGTCAGGGACCCAGTACTTC

D: .
V: TRBV2
size: .
J: TRBJ2-2
CDR3: CASTRGGGRTGELFF
DNA: TGTGCCAGCACTCGGGGTGGAGGTCGGACCGGGGAGCTGTTTTTT

D: TRBD1
V: TRBV28
size: few
J: TRBJ2-7
CDR3: CASSSPGQGRYEQYF
DNA: TGTGCCAGCAGTTCACCTGGACAGGGACGCTACGAGCAGTACTTC

D: .
V: TRBV9
size: few
J: TRBJ2-5
CDR3: CASSVAGGDRTTGETQYF
DNA: TGTGCCAGCAGCGTAGCTGGGGGGGACAGGACAACAGGGGAGACCCAGTACTTC

D: TRBD2
V: TRBV19
size: .
J: TRBJ2-1
CDR3: CASSILAGVDEQFF
DNA: TGTGCCAGTAGTATTCTAGCGGGAGTGGATGAGCAGTTCTTC

D: .
V: TRBV15
size: few
J: TRBJ2-1
CDR3: CATSRDRGSYNEQFF
DNA: TGTGCCACCAGCAGAGATAGGGGTTCCTACAATGAGCAGTTCTTC

D: TRBD1
V: TRBV18
size: .
J: TRBJ1-1
CDR3: CASSADRAWGTEAFF
DNA: TGTGCCAGCTCAGCGGACAGGGCTTGGGGCACTGAAGCTTTCTTT

D: TRBD2
V: TRBV9
size: .
J: TRBJ2-1
CDR3: CASSASGREYNEQFF
DNA: TGTGCCAGCAGCGCCAGCGGGAGGGAATACAATGAGCAGTTCTTC

D: TRBD1
V: TRBV23-1
size: .
J: TRBJ1-2
CDR3: CASRDRVLYGYTF
DNA: TGCGCCAGCAGGGACAGGGTTCTCTATGGCTACACCTTC

D: .
V: TRBV20-1
size: few
J: TRBJ2-2
CDR3: CSARQSGELFF
DNA: TGCAGTGCTAGACAGTCCGGGGAGCTGTTTTTT

D: TRBD1
V: TRBV6-5
size: .
J: TRBJ2-3
CDR3: CASRRDRVGDTQYF
DNA: TGTGCCAGCAGGAGGGACAGGGTGGGAGATACGCAGTATTTT

D: TRBD1
V: TRBV27
size: .
J: TRBJ1-4
CDR3: CASSSIDRGKLFF
DNA: TGTGCCAGCAGTTCAATCGACAGGGGAAAACTGTTTTTT

D: .
V: TRBV7-9
size: .
J: TRBJ1-2
CDR3: CASSFDGYTF
DNA: TGTGCCAGCAGCTTCGATGGCTACACCTTC

D: TRBD1
V: TRBV5-4
size: once
J: TRBJ2-5
CDR3: CASSTRDRGVATQYF
DNA: TGTGCCAGCAGCACCCGGGACAGGGGCGTTGCGACCCAGTACTTC

D: TRBD1
V: TRBV7-6
size: few
J: TRBJ1-1
CDR3: CASSLAFGTGPLGNTEAFF
DNA: TGTGCCAGCAGCTTAGCCTTCGGGACAGGTCCACTAGGGAACACTGAAGCTTTCTTT

D: .
V: TRBV7-8
size: .
J: TRBJ2-1
CDR3: CASSLAGGYNEQFF
DNA: TGTGCCAGCAGCTTAGCAGGAGGGTACAATGAGCAGTTCTTC

D: .
V: TRBV27
size: few
J: TRBJ2-6
CDR3: CASSSRQPGANVLTF
DNA: TGTGCCAGCAGTTCCCGACAGCCGGGGGCCAACGTCCTGACTTTC

D: .
V: TRBV27
size: .
J: TRBJ2-3
CDR3: CASSLLRRERGTDTQYF
DNA: TGTGCCAGCAGTTTATTAAGGAGAGAACGCGGCACAGATACGCAGTATTTT

D: TRBD1
V: TRBV29-1
size: .
J: TRBJ1-2
CDR3: CSVARQGAANYGYTF
DNA: TGCAGCGTCGCAAGACAGGGGGCCGCTAACTATGGCTACACCTTC

D: .
V: TRBV7-2
size: .
J: TRBJ2-7
CDR3: CASRGGNEQYF
DNA: TGTGCCAGCAGGGGGGGAAACGAGCAGTACTTC

D: .
V: TRBV30
size: .
J: TRBJ2-7
CDR3: CAWSPLWVRYYEQYF
DNA: TGTGCCTGGAGTCCCCTTTGGGTCCGCTACTACGAGCAGTACTTC

D: TRBD1
V: TRBV2
size: .
J: TRBJ2-3
CDR3: CASSEGGQGSDTQYF
DNA: TGTGCCAGCAGTGAAGGGGGACAGGGGTCAGATACGCAGTATTTT

D: .
V: TRBV30
size: .
J: TRBJ1-1
CDR3: CAWSPPGGTEAFF
DNA: TGTGCCTGGAGCCCCCCGGGGGGAACTGAAGCTTTCTTT

D: TRBD1
V: TRBV11-2
size: .
J: TRBJ2-1
CDR3: CASSLAHRGNEQFF
DNA: TGTGCCAGCAGCTTAGCCCACAGGGGGAATGAGCAGTTCTTC